This entry features one TCR beta chain sequence. Its antigen is not known. A single record per CDR3 protein comes from TCRdb applying MiXCR to the 5' RACE reads. The table lists approximately 180,000 distinct CDR3 sequences, 16% of them singletons. These data are taken from a study of T-cell memory formation after mild COVID-19. Study results and caveats: Cross-reactive memory apparently joined, as some responding clones appeared in pre-infection memory.

Germline V lookup: CDR1 MNHNS, CDR2 SASEGT. With 1 base removed from V and 5 bases from J, the gap between germline ends came to 11 bases. The CDR3 is 14 amino acids. The genes are TRBV6-1 and TRBJ2-5, with D maybe TRBD1 (5 bases). Source material: PBMCs or a T cell subset sorted from them (not recorded which). This TCR came from an adult woman who had mild COVID-19 (a few samples of this study predate the infection). Cell type and time point are not known. Written as DNA, the CDR3 is TGTGCCAGCAGTGAAGGGGGCTTCAGGGAGACCCAGTACTTC. This codes for CASSEGGFRETQYF.